The 23 T cell receptor delta chains given below trace back to one sample, sequenced in a study of Vδ1+ human thymocytes. Regarding the study as a whole: In the thymus, TRG and TRD repertoires looked highly polyclonal with Gaussian CDR3 lengths.

These TCRs' antigens remain unknown. RNA was extracted from the cells and then reverse transcribed. Pooled V-gene forward primers with one constant-region reverse primer generated the CDR3 amplicons by multiplex PCR. TCRdb used CATT to re-call clones from the multiplex PCR reads. The sample lists about 20,000 delta-chain clones, 6.5% to 10% occurring once. Sequencing was done on a sample of Vdelta1+ gamma-delta thymocytes from the thymus. Subset described: FACS-sorted CD3+ TCRalphabeta- TCRVdelta1+ TCRVdelta2- thymocytes. The receptors derive from a child less than two years old who had congenital heart surgery.

About this clone itself: The junction shows a germline mismatch at one end, possibly a read error. V gene TRDV1 combines with J gene TRDJ2, with 12 bases matching TRDD3. CDR1 and CDR2 from the germline V gene are TSWWSYY and QGS. This CDR3 contains 22 residues. CDR3 amino acids: CALGTSFHWGGLGDTTGAQLFF. In DNA, the CDR3 is TGTGCTCTTGGGACCTCGTTTCATTGGGGTGGTCTGGGGGATACGACCGGAGCACAGCTCTTCTTT.

This clone was seen a handful of times. An end of the junction does not agree with germline; a read error may underlie this. The V and J genes are TRDV1 and TRDJ1; weak D call: TRDD3 (6 bases). Germline values: CDR1 TSWWSYY, CDR2 QGS. The CDR3 totals 15 residues. The CDR3 loop reads CAPGEENGLIDKLIF. The CDR3 DNA follows: TGTGCTCCTGGGGAGGAGAACGGATTGATCGATAAACTCATCTTT.

This clone was detected a few times. This same CDR3 is encoded by further DNA sequences in the sample. The chain has TRDV2 and TRDJ1; TRDD2 is a possible D gene (5 bases). Looked up from germline, CDR1 is GEAIGNYY and CDR2 is EKD. The CDR3 sequence is 21 residues long. The V end lost 0 bases, the J end lost 0 bases, and 28 bases lay between the germline ends. The chain's CDR3 is CACDTSTPPLRPPFYTDKLIF. For the CDR3, the DNA is TGTGCCTGTGACACCTCGACTCCACCACTGAGACCACCCTTCTACACCGATAAACTCATCTTT.

The chain joins TRDV1 to TRDJ1; D is perhaps TRDD3 (5 bases). This CDR3 spans 19 amino acids. Germline lookup yields CDR1 TSWWSYY and CDR2 QGS. Trimming cost V 1 base and J 6 bases, with 27 bases left between them. CDR3 region: CALGEQGVLYLTGAHKLIF. The DNA for the CDR3 is TGTGCTCTTGGGGAACAAGGGGTTCTGTACCTGACGGGGGCACATAAACTCATCTTT.

V and J are TRDV1 and TRDJ1, with unresolved D. CDR1 is TSWWSYY, CDR2 QGS, per germline. The CDR3 contains 15 residues. The V end lost 4 bases, the J end lost 0 bases, and 12 bases lay between the germline ends. The CDR3 reads CALGGGFMYTDKLIF. Written as DNA, the CDR3 is TGTGCTCTTGGGGGGGGCTTTATGTACACCGATAAACTCATCTTT.

This clone was counted a single time. J is TRDJ1 and V is TRDV1; the D call may be TRDD2 or TRDD3 (5 bases each). The J gene, absent from TCRdb, was called here by matching the DNA to germline. The CDR3 spans 16 residues. V lost 3 bases and J lost 3, with 17 bases in between. The germline CDR1 and CDR2 sequences are TSWWSYY and QGS. CDR3 DNA: TGTGCTCTTGGGGAGGTTCCCCTTCAGGGGGCCGATAAACTCATCTTT. Translated, it gives CALGEVPLQGADKLIF.

This clone was recorded a few times. The chain has TRDV1 and TRDJ1; perhaps TRDD3 as D (6 bases). This CDR3 contains 24 residues. V was cut by 2 bases and J by 4 bases, with 41 bases left in between. CDR1 TSWWSYY and CDR2 QGS come from the germline V gene. CDR3 sequence (DNA): TGTGCTCTTGGGGAATTGTCCCCCCAAGCTCTCCGCTATTGGGGGTTGGTACAGGACGATAAACTCATCTTT. Translating it yields CALGELSPQALRYWGLVQDDKLIF.

This clone was found a few times. The V call is TRDV1, the J call TRDJ1; perhaps D is TRDD2 or TRDD3 (6 bases each). This CDR3 comprises 20 residues. Trimming removed 5 bases at V and 0 bases at J, with 28 bases between. Germline CDR1 reads TSWWSYY; CDR2 reads QGS. The CDR3 DNA reads as TGTGCTCTTGGGTCCTTCCCCCTGGGGAGGGGAGGCCTTTACACCGATAAACTCATCTTT. Its translation is CALGSFPLGRGGLYTDKLIF.

V usage is TRDV1 and J usage is TRDJ1; TRDD3 agrees at 10 bases. The germline CDR1 and CDR2 sequences are TSWWSYY and QGS. The CDR3 extends over 17 amino acids. With 0 bases clipped from V and 4 bases from J, the junction kept 8 bases outside the gene matches. DNA of the CDR3: TGTGCTCTTGGGGAACTTGGGTACTGGGGGATGTGCGATAAACTCATCTTT. Protein: CALGELGYWGMCDKLIF.

This clone appeared a few times. The chain joins TRDV1 to TRDJ1; D possibly corresponds to TRDD2 (8 bases). V was shortened by 3 bases and J by 2 bases, with 19 bases between the two germline ends. Per germline, CDR1 TSWWSYY and CDR2 QGS. This CDR3 has 17 amino acids. CDR3 bases: TGTGCTCTTGGGGACCATCTTCCTACGGGGGATACCGATAAACTCATCTTT. Translating gives CALGDHLPTGDTDKLIF.

To note about this clone: The DNA is omitted, as the CDR3 cannot be located on it reliably, and the CDR3 follows TCRdb's listing. The rearrangement uses TRDV1 and TRDJ1; the listed D gene, TRDD3, was not tested against the DNA. The V gene's germline CDR1 is TSWWSYY and CDR2 QGS. The CDR3 is 18 residues long, counting both termini. This CDR3 is CALGEPFGDAPYTDKLIF.

This clone was counted between two and nine times. This rearrangement joins TRDV1 to TRDJ1, with a possible D match to TRDD3 (6 bases). Germline CDR1 and CDR2: TSWWSYY and QGS. The CDR3 is 16 residues long. V gave up 0 bases and J gave up 0 bases, with 11 bases separating them. The CDR3 is CALGELPLGNTDKLIF. The CDR3 DNA sequence: TGTGCTCTTGGGGAACTCCCACTGGGAAACACCGATAAACTCATCTTT.

A few counts support this clone. V gene TRDV1 combines with J gene TRDJ1, with 9 bases aligning to TRDD2. Germline V gene data show CDR1 as TSWWSYY and CDR2 as QGS. This CDR3 comprises 23 residues. The V and J ends lost 5 bases and 0 bases, in that order; junction bases with no gene match: 28. The CDR3 is CALGNGGLPTPKNCLGYTDKLIF. CDR3 in DNA: TGTGCTCTTGGGAATGGGGGCCTTCCTACGCCGAAGAACTGCCTGGGGTACACCGATAAACTCATCTTT.

V usage is TRDV1 and J usage is TRDJ1, with D perhaps matching TRDD3 (6 bases). This CDR3 has 20 residues. Germline lookup yields CDR1 TSWWSYY and CDR2 QGS. V was clipped by 1 base and J by 0 bases, with 24 bases between them. The CDR3 sequence: CALGERTEVGIGEYTDKLIF. The CDR3 DNA reads TGTGCTCTTGGGGAACGGACGGAGGTGGGGATTGGAGAGTACACCGATAAACTCATCTTT.

This chain connects TRDV2 to TRDJ3; 9 bases fit TRDD3. V was pared by 3 bases and J by 0 bases, with 8 bases of the junction left unmatched. The length of the CDR3 is 19 residues. In germline, CDR1 is GEAIGNYY, CDR2 EKD. CDR3 protein: CACDWGIKKSSWDTRQMFF. The CDR3 coding sequence is TGTGCCTGTGACTGGGGGATAAAGAAATCCTCCTGGGACACCCGACAGATGTTTTTC.

The rearrangement uses TRDV1 and TRDJ1; TRDD2 or TRDD3 may be the D gene (5 bases each). TCRdb lists no J gene, so it was determined here by aligning the DNA to germline. The CDR3 is made up of 20 amino acids. CDR1 and CDR2 (germline): TSWWSYY, QGS. Deletions cut 1 base from V and 1 base from J, with 25 bases between. The CDR3 DNA reads TGTGCTCTTGGGGAACCACGAATTCCTGGTACTGGCGGGATCACCGATAAACTCATCTTT. Translated, it gives CALGEPRIPGTGGITDKLIF.

This clone was counted only a few times. The J gene is TRDJ1, the V gene TRDV1; the match to TRDD3 covers 11 bases. The CDR3 contains 22 residues. Germline V gene sequence: CDR1 TSWWSYY, CDR2 QGS. V gave up 1 base and J gave up 0 bases; unmatched junction bases: 19. The CDR3 region has the DNA TGTGCTCTTGGGGAACCCAATAAATACTGGGGGATAAATTTGGGGTACACCGATAAACTCATCTTT. It specifies CALGEPNKYWGINLGYTDKLIF.

The V and J genes are TRDV1 and TRDJ1; TRDD2 agrees at 7 bases. CDR3 size: 19 residues. With V trimmed by 0 bases and J by 1 base, 14 bases remained unmatched. Germline CDR1 is TSWWSYY and CDR2 is QGS. DNA for the CDR3: TGTGCTCTTGGGGAACTTGCCCCCTTCCTTCCGGGCCCCACCGATAAACTCATCTTT. It is translated as CALGELAPFLPGPTDKLIF.

The V gene is TRDV1, the J gene TRDJ1, with 9 bases identical to TRDD3. This CDR3 is 22 amino acids long. Trimming took 1 base from V and 3 from J; bases not matched to a gene: 24. CDR1 is TSWWSYY and CDR2 is QGS in the germline V gene. The CDR3 reads CALGEPRSFRVWGIGEADKLIF. The CDR3 DNA follows: TGTGCTCTTGGGGAACCCCGGTCCTTCCGCGTTTGGGGGATAGGCGAGGCCGATAAACTCATCTTT.

The gene calls are TRDV1 and TRDJ1, with D uncertain. V gave up 6 bases and J gave up 0 bases, with 20 bases separating them. In germline, CDR1 is TSWWSYY, CDR2 QGS. The CDR3 runs 17 residues. DNA for the CDR3: TGTGCTCTTGGCTGGCCTCCTGGCGTTCAGGACACCGATAAACTCATCTTT. Translating gives CALGWPPGVQDTDKLIF.

By sample fraction, this clone is medium-sized (0.01 to 0.1%). The rearrangement joins TRDV2 to TRDJ1, with D unclear. The germline CDR1 and CDR2 sequences are GEAIGNYY and EKD. The CDR3 consists of 18 residues. Trimming pared 3 bases from V and 0 bases from J, leaving 22 bases between. CDR3 sequence reads: CACDECHRRGPDTDKLIF. Written as DNA, the CDR3 is TGTGCCTGTGACGAGTGTCACAGGAGGGGCCCCGACACCGATAAACTCATCTTT.

This chain joins TRDV1 and TRDJ1; 9 nucleotides line up with TRDD3. Trimming at V came to 0 bases and at J to 0 bases, leaving 14 bases not matched to a gene. Germline CDR1 TSWWSYY, CDR2 QGS. The CDR3 sequence is 20 residues long. The CDR3 protein is CALGELQPFLWGMYTDKLIF. CDR3 DNA sequence: TGTGCTCTTGGGGAACTTCAGCCTTTCCTCTGGGGGATGTACACCGATAAACTCATCTTT.

This clone was seen only a few times. The chain recombines TRDV1 with TRDJ1, with 10 bases aligning to TRDD3. V was clipped by 1 base and J by 0 bases; unmatched bases: 20. The CDR3 is made up of 22 amino acids. Germline V CDR1 and CDR2: TSWWSYY, QGS. CDR3 in DNA: TGTGCTCTTGGGGAACGGGTAATACCTACTTTGGATACTGGGGGATACACCGATAAACTCATCTTT. Amino acid sequence: CALGERVIPTLDTGGYTDKLIF.